These T cell receptor beta chains were read from a single sample in a study of T-cell reconstitution after alpha-beta-depleted transplantation in children. TCRdb re-derived calls from the PCR reads in MiXCR, one entry per CDR3 protein. The table records hundreds of thousands of distinct CDR3 sequences, around 17% of them present only once. The sample here was PBMCs, mostly from graft donor cells, taken 360 days after TCRalphabeta/CD19-depleted stem cell transplant. These receptor sequences come from a male patient younger than 18 who had a stem cell transplant for acute lymphoblastic leukemia, so the T cells may come from the graft donor. Each CDR3 is given with its conserved first and last residue. Each record gives: V gene, D gene, J gene, clone size, CDR3 protein, CDR3 DNA. A D gene is named only where the DNA matches it firmly. Clone size is shown for a subset of rows, as once, few, many or a class of expanded clone.

TRBV12-3/TRBV12-4,-,TRBJ1-1,few,CASTMGPLGWRENEAFF,TGTGCCAGCACCATGGGACCCTTGGGGTGGAGGGAGAATGAAGCTTTCTTT
TRBV3-1,TRBD2,TRBJ2-3,many,CASSQESSGASGMRQYF,TGTGCCAGCAGCCAAGAGTCAAGTGGGGCTAGCGGGATGAGGCAGTATTTT
TRBV15,-,TRBJ2-3,few,CATSARLGDTQYF,TGTGCCACCAGCGCCCGACTAGGAGATACGCAGTATTTT
TRBV9,-,TRBJ2-1,few,CASSVGHFNEQFF,TGTGCCAGCAGCGTAGGTCACTTCAATGAGCAGTTCTTC
TRBV29-1,-,TRBJ1-4,-,CSVESSSTNEKLFF,TGCAGCGTTGAGAGCAGTTCAACTAATGAAAAACTGTTTTTT
TRBV28,-,TRBJ2-1,-,CASSLGAAQPLYNEQFF,TGTGCCAGCAGTTTGGGAGCGGCACAACCCCTCTACAATGAGCAGTTCTTC
TRBV5-1,TRBD2,TRBJ2-1,-,CASSSDGGFSYNEQFF,TGCGCCAGCAGCTCGGACGGGGGGTTCTCCTACAATGAGCAGTTCTTC
TRBV4-1,TRBD2,TRBJ2-1,-,CASSQDGAGTAYNEQFF,TGCGCCAGCAGCCAAGATGGAGCGGGGACCGCCTACAATGAGCAGTTCTTC
TRBV4-1,TRBD2,TRBJ2-7,few,CASSHAPAGGPYEQYF,TGCGCCAGCAGCCATGCCCCAGCGGGAGGGCCCTACGAGCAGTACTTC
TRBV20-1,TRBD1,TRBJ1-2,-,CSAREGQGRGYTF,TGCAGTGCTAGAGAAGGACAGGGGCGAGGCTACACCTTC
TRBV18,TRBD1,TRBJ1-1,few,CASSPSTGAEAFF,TGTGCCAGCTCACCGTCGACAGGGGCTGAAGCTTTCTTT
TRBV5-6,-,TRBJ2-5,-,CASSLPQSSMLETQYF,TGTGCCAGCAGCTTGCCGCAGAGTTCTATGCTAGAGACCCAGTACTTC
TRBV6-5,-,TRBJ1-3,once,CASSFRLTSGNTIYF,TGTGCCAGCAGTTTCCGACTGACCTCTGGAAACACCATATATTTT
TRBV5-1,-,TRBJ2-2,many,CASSSIYNQIPSNTGELFF,TGCGCCAGCAGCTCCATATATAACCAGATACCTTCGAACACCGGGGAGCTGTTTTTT
TRBV20-1,-,TRBJ2-7,few,CSAREHRAYEQYF,TGCAGTGCTAGAGAGCACAGGGCATACGAGCAGTACTTC
TRBV3-1,-,TRBJ2-1,few,CASSPLTISLGNYNEQFF,TGTGCCAGCAGCCCTCTAACGATCTCACTGGGGAATTACAATGAGCAGTTCTTC
TRBV21-1,-,TRBJ2-1,-,CASSKHHEQFF,TGTGCCAGCAGCAAACACCATGAGCAGTTCTTC
TRBV6-5,TRBD1,TRBJ2-1,-,CASSTPGQTYNEQFF,TGTGCCAGCAGTACTCCGGGACAGACCTACAATGAGCAGTTCTTC
TRBV4-1,TRBD1,TRBJ2-2,-,CASSQDRWDREYTGELFF,TGCGCCAGCAGCCAAGATAGATGGGACAGGGAGTACACCGGGGAGCTGTTTTTT
TRBV12-3/TRBV12-4,-,TRBJ2-2,-,CASSFWSGELFF,TGTGCCAGCAGTTTTTGGTCCGGGGAGCTGTTTTTT
TRBV6-2/TRBV6-3,-,TRBJ2-2,few,CASAPTGFTGELFF,TGTGCCAGCGCCCCGACTGGATTCACCGGGGAGCTGTTTTTT
TRBV7-3,TRBD2,TRBJ2-5,-,CASSLSGGRALLETQYF,TGTGCCAGCAGCTTATCCGGCGGGAGGGCCCTCTTGGAGACCCAGTACTTC
TRBV12-3/TRBV12-4,-,TRBJ2-2,many,CASTWGAELFF,TGTGCCAGCACCTGGGGCGCGGAGCTGTTTTTT
TRBV29-1,TRBD1,TRBJ1-3,few,CSAATGQGVFWNTIYF,TGCAGCGCCGCGACGGGACAGGGGGTTTTTTGGAACACCATATATTTT
TRBV20-1,-,TRBJ2-2,-,CSATGIPNTGELFF,TGCAGTGCTACCGGGATTCCGAACACCGGGGAGCTGTTTTTT
TRBV29-1,TRBD2,TRBJ2-1,-,CSARLAGSHVSYNEQFF,TGCAGCGCCAGACTAGCGGGCAGTCATGTCTCCTACAATGAGCAGTTCTTC
TRBV29-1,TRBD2,TRBJ2-5,-,CSVEEGGKYF,TGCAGCGTTGAAGAGGGAGGGAAATACTTC
TRBV12-3/TRBV12-4,-,TRBJ2-5,few,CASSFMTIQETQYF,TGTGCCAGCAGTTTCATGACTATCCAAGAGACCCAGTACTTC
TRBV5-1,TRBD1,TRBJ1-1,-,CASSLAWDRNTEAFF,TGCGCCAGCAGCTTGGCCTGGGACAGGAACACTGAAGCTTTCTTT
TRBV21-1,-,TRBJ2-3,few,CASSKNRISSTDTQYF,TGTGCCAGCAGCAAAAATAGGATCTCTAGCACAGATACGCAGTATTTT
TRBV5-5,-,TRBJ2-1,many,CASSFLSGFNEQFF,TGTGCCAGCAGCTTTTTGTCAGGGTTTAATGAGCAGTTCTTC
TRBV29-1,-,TRBJ2-7,few,CSVELTYEQYF,TGCAGCGTGGAACTCACCTACGAGCAGTACTTC
TRBV5-1,TRBD1,TRBJ1-1,-,CASSPPATGRDTEAFF,TGCGCCAGCAGCCCCCCCGCGACAGGGAGAGACACTGAAGCTTTCTTT
TRBV19,-,TRBJ1-1,few,CASSIGMNTEAFF,TGTGCCAGTAGTATTGGTATGAACACTGAAGCTTTCTTT
TRBV5-1,-,TRBJ2-2,-,CASSLFPTANTGELFF,TGCGCCAGCAGCTTGTTCCCCACGGCGAACACCGGGGAGCTGTTTTTT
TRBV5-1,-,TRBJ2-1,-,CASSFDTNEQFF,TGCGCCAGCAGCTTTGACACAAATGAGCAGTTCTTC
TRBV25-1,TRBD2,TRBJ2-3,-,CASSEWFSGSSTDTQYF,TGTGCCAGCAGTGAATGGTTTAGCGGGAGTAGCACAGATACGCAGTATTTT
TRBV12-3/TRBV12-4,TRBD1,TRBJ1-3,few,CASSLGQGVSGNTIYF,TGTGCCAGCAGTTTAGGACAGGGGGTTTCTGGAAACACCATATATTTT
TRBV7-3,TRBD2,TRBJ2-1,-,CASSPQGPAGEEQFF,TGTGCCAGCAGCCCGCAGGGACCAGCGGGAGAGGAGCAGTTCTTC
TRBV29-1,TRBD1,TRBJ1-5,-,CSAGAGGQPQHF,TGCAGCGCAGGAGCAGGGGGGCAGCCCCAGCATTTT
TRBV20-1,-,TRBJ1-6,few,CSARAIVRVYNSPLHF,TGCAGTGCTAGGGCCATTGTCCGGGTGTATAATTCACCCCTCCACTTT
TRBV27,TRBD1,TRBJ2-7,-,CASSFTGAGYYEQYF,TGTGCCAGCAGTTTTACAGGGGCTGGGTACTACGAGCAGTACTTC
TRBV7-6,-,TRBJ2-4,-,CASSLGSALAKNIQYF,TGTGCCAGCAGCTTAGGATCTGCTTTAGCCAAAAACATTCAGTACTTC
TRBV29-1,-,TRBJ2-2,many,CSVDLASGELFF,TGCAGCGTTGACCTAGCCTCCGGGGAGCTGTTTTTT
TRBV4-1,TRBD1,TRBJ2-5,-,CASSRWSRGKGETQYF,TGCGCCAGCAGCCGCTGGAGCAGGGGGAAGGGAGAGACCCAGTACTTC
TRBV2,-,TRBJ1-6,-,CASSGGPVRYNSPLHF,TGTGCCAGCAGTGGGGGCCCGGTCAGATATAATTCACCCCTCCACTTT
TRBV19,-,TRBJ2-1,-,CASSSFWEGYNEQFF,TGTGCCAGTAGTAGTTTCTGGGAAGGTTACAATGAGCAGTTCTTC
TRBV14,-,TRBJ2-3,-,CASSQDWVGHTQYF,TGTGCCAGCAGCCAAGACTGGGTAGGACATACGCAGTATTTT
TRBV5-1,TRBD1,TRBJ2-2,many,CASSFSGTANTGELFF,TGCGCCAGCAGCTTTTCCGGGACAGCGAACACCGGGGAGCTGTTTTTT
TRBV6-5,TRBD2,TRBJ2-3,few,CASSYFPREGGDTQYF,TGTGCCAGCAGTTACTTCCCCCGGGAGGGTGGGGATACGCAGTATTTT
TRBV5-1,TRBD2,TRBJ2-3,few,CASSSLEAGENTDTQYF,TGCGCCAGCAGCTCCCTTGAAGCGGGAGAGAACACAGATACGCAGTATTTT
TRBV24-1,-,TRBJ2-3,-,CATSDPVEPSTDTQYF,TGTGCCACCAGTGATCCAGTAGAGCCAAGCACAGATACGCAGTATTTT
TRBV14,TRBD1,TRBJ2-7,few,CASSLDAGQGFYEQYF,TGTGCCAGCAGCCTGGATGCGGGACAGGGTTTTTACGAGCAGTACTTC
TRBV5-1,-,TRBJ1-2,few,CASSPRTSYGYTF,TGCGCCAGCAGCCCTAGGACAAGCTATGGCTACACCTTC
TRBV6-2/TRBV6-3,-,TRBJ2-2,few,CASRQSLYGLGNTGELFF,TGTGCCAGCAGACAATCTCTGTACGGACTGGGGAACACCGGGGAGCTGTTTTTT